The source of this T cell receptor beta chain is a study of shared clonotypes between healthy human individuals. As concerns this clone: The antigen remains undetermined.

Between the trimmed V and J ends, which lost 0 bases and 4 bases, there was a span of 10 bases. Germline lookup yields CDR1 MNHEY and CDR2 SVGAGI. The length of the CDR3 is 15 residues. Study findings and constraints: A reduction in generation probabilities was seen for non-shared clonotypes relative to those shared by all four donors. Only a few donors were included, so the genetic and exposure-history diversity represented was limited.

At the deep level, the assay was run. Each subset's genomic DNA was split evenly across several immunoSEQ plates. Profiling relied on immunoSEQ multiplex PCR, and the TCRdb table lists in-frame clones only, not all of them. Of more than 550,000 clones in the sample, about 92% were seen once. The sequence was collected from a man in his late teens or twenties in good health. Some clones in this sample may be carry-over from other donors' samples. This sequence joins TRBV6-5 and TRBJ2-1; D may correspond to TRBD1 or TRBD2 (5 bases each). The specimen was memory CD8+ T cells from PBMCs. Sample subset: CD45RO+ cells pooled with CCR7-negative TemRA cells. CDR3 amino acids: CASSYSRDGYNEQFF. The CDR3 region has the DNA TGTGCCAGCAGTTACTCGAGGGACGGATACAATGAGCAGTTCTTC.